Listed below are T cell receptor beta chains from one sample, sequenced in a study of cytomegalovirus exposure and HLA in healthy donors. Assay used: immunoSEQ multiplex PCR; TCRdb lists only in-frame clones, some missing. Altogether 120,000 or so clones are present, roughly 85% being singletons, with the ten largest covering around 19%. Material for sequencing was PBMCs. The origin of the receptors is a young man in good health and CMV-seropositive. CDR3s include the opening cysteine and the closing phenylalanine or tryptophan. A D gene is named only where the DNA matches it firmly. Clone size is not always given. Where it is, it says once, few, many or a class for expanded clones.

TRBD1 - TRBJ1-2 TRBV27 CASSLHRGETNYGYTF TGTGCCAGCAGTTTACACAGGGGGGAAACTAACTATGGCTACACCTTC
TRBD2 - TRBJ2-5 TRBV27 CASSPRGGGETQYF TGTGCCAGCAGTCCTCGGGGGGGCGGAGAGACCCAGTACTTC
- - TRBJ1-1 TRBV29-1 CSVERAHPGGTEAFF TGCAGCGTTGAGCGGGCGCACCCGGGAGGGACTGAAGCTTTCTTT
- - TRBJ1-5 TRBV19 CASRMNIDRHQPQHF TGTGCCAGTAGAATGAACATAGACAGGCATCAGCCCCAGCATTTT
TRBD2 - TRBJ2-5 TRBV13 CASSLGRELAGGRAETQYF TGTGCCAGCAGCTTAGGACGAGAACTAGCGGGGGGGCGGGCGGAGACCCAGTACTTC
- - TRBJ2-2 TRBV18 CASSQSDGTGELFF TGTGCCAGCTCACAAAGCGACGGAACCGGGGAGCTGTTTTTT
- - TRBJ2-1 TRBV21-1 CASSKDRQGSLHEQFF TGTGCCAGCAGCAAAGACCGACAGGGAAGTTTACATGAGCAGTTCTTC
- few TRBJ1-4 TRBV7-9 CASTLEGPLNEKLFF TGTGCCAGCACCCTAGAAGGCCCTCTTAATGAAAAACTGTTTTTT
- few TRBJ2-2 TRBV2 CASRRLASTGELFF TGTGCCAGCAGAAGGCTAGCGAGCACCGGGGAGCTGTTTTTT
- - TRBJ2-4 TRBV2 CASSEAWGVKNIQYF TGTGCCAGCAGTGAAGCCTGGGGGGTCAAAAACATTCAGTACTTC
- few TRBJ2-4 TRBV14 CASSQAGRSGAKNIQYF TGTGCCAGCAGCCAAGCCGGCCGTTCCGGGGCCAAAAACATTCAGTACTTC
- - TRBJ2-1 TRBV7-9 CASSRQEQIYNEQFF TGTGCCAGCAGCCGACAGGAGCAGATCTACAATGAGCAGTTCTTC
TRBD2 - TRBJ2-2 TRBV15 CATTSGGKNTGELFF TGTGCCACGACTAGCGGGGGAAAGAACACCGGGGAGCTGTTTTTT
TRBD2 - TRBJ2-5 TRBV5-6 CASSPTSQETQYF TGTGCCAGCAGCCCGACTAGCCAGGAGACCCAGTACTTC
TRBD2 - TRBJ2-3 TRBV2 CASSDGGGAIDTQYF TGTGCCAGCAGTGATGGCGGGGGGGCTATAGATACGCAGTATTTT
TRBD1 - TRBJ2-1 TRBV5-4 CASSSDRGDHPYNEQFF TGTGCCAGCAGTTCCGACAGGGGGGACCATCCCTACAATGAGCAGTTCTTC
- - TRBJ1-4 TRBV27 CASRPTGSGEKLFF TGTGCCAGCAGGCCCACAGGGAGTGGTGAAAAACTGTTTTTT
- once TRBJ1-2 TRBV19 CASSRSQSGYTF TGTGCCAGTAGCCGGTCACAGTCGGGCTACACCTTC
- once TRBJ1-6 TRBV15 CATSIQGNSPLHF TGTGCCACCAGCATCCAGGGGAATTCACCCCTCCACTTT
- - TRBJ2-7 TRBV5-4 CASSWGLNYEQYF TGTGCCAGCAGCTGGGGACTTAACTACGAGCAGTACTTC
- large TRBJ1-2 TRBV28 CASTLPGNYGYTF TGTGCCAGCACCCTTCCGGGGAACTATGGCTACACCTTC
TRBD2 - TRBJ2-7 TRBV7-8 CASSLGLLVAGAYEQYF TGTGCCAGCAGCTTAGGGTTGTTAGTAGCGGGGGCCTACGAGCAGTACTTC
TRBD2 - TRBJ2-7 TRBV6-1 CASSAPGGGMSYEQYF TGTGCCAGCAGTGCCCCTGGGGGGGGTATGTCCTACGAGCAGTACTTC
- - TRBJ2-3 TRBV6-1 CASRILFPTDTQYF TGTGCCAGCAGAATCCTTTTCCCCACAGATACGCAGTATTTT
TRBD1 - TRBJ2-2 TRBV13 CASSPPLGQGGSKTTNTGELFF TGTGCCAGCAGCCCGCCCCTCGGACAGGGGGGGTCGAAAACAACGAACACCGGGGAGCTGTTTTTT
TRBD2 - TRBJ2-1 TRBV15 CATSRGGTSVEQFF TGTGCCACCAGCAGGGGAGGGACTAGCGTAGAGCAGTTCTTC
TRBD1 - TRBJ2-7 TRBV28 CASSLPTTGQRAEQYF TGTGCCAGCAGTTTACCTACGACAGGGCAACGGGCCGAGCAGTACTTC
TRBD1 - TRBJ2-7 TRBV27 CASSLTGTATSYEQYF TGTGCCAGCAGTCTAACCGGGACAGCTACCTCCTACGAGCAGTACTTC